This T cell receptor (beta chain) derives from a study of beta chain features in type 1 diabetes. Sequenced material consisted of expressed TCRB transcripts (all of the isolated RNA was reverse transcribed). The repertoire was sequenced with immunoSEQ multiplex PCR; TCRdb's copy has only in-frame clones and lacks some. In the table there are more than 300,000 clones, around 15% of which are singletons. This clone was found a few times. Populations isolated by sorting all had purity greater than 95%. The origin of this receptor is a young woman in good health. Sample: naive CD4+ T cells from blood.

This CDR3 is CASSGTSGRLNTQYF. In nucleotides, the CDR3 is TGTGCCAGCAGTGGGACTAGCGGCCGTTTAAATACGCAGTATTTT. The V gene is TRBV2, the J gene TRBJ2-3, with 10 nucleotides matching TRBD2. From germline, CDR1 is SNHLY and CDR2 FYNNEI. Trimming at V came to 4 bases and at J to 7 bases, leaving 8 bases not matched to a gene. CDR3 length equals 15 residues.